The next 30 T cell receptor beta chains were all read from a single sample in a study of shared clonotypes between healthy human individuals. Data came from immunoSEQ multiplex PCR; TCRdb stores just in-frame clones and leaves some out. The sample records some 2.4 million clones, more than 85% being singletons. Sequenced material: naive CD4+ T cells from PBMCs. Subset indicated: CD45RA+ positively selected. The receptors were gathered from a man between 18 and 35 years old in good health. Some clones in this sample may be carry-over from other donors' samples.

Note on this clone: The sample contains more than one DNA sequence encoding this CDR3. The rearrangement links TRBV19 to TRBJ2-7; 9 bases align to TRBD2. Trimming took 5 bases from V and 1 from J; bases not matched to a gene: 3. Germline CDR1 LNHDA, CDR2 SQIVND (reference sequence). The CDR3 has 14 amino acids. CDR3 sequence (DNA): TGTGCCAGTAGTCTGACTAGCGGATCCTACGAGCAGTACTTC. Translated, it gives CASSLTSGSYEQYF. Filled out from reference TRBV19 and TRBJ2-7, the complete variable domain reads DGGITQSPKYLFRKEGQNVTLSCEQNLNHDAMYWYRQDPGQGLRLIYYSQIVNDFQKGDIAEGYSVSREKKESFPLTVTSAQKNPTAFYLCASSLTSGSYEQYFGPGTRLTVT.

The genes are TRBV19 and TRBJ1-4; TRBD1 might be the D (6 bases). The germline V and J ends were trimmed by 7 bases and 2 bases, with 23 bases remaining between them. Germline-derived CDR1 and CDR2 are LNHDA and SQIVND (reference sequence). The CDR3 loop spans 18 amino acids. CDR3: CASKDRTGTGSTNEKLFF. CDR3 sequence (DNA): TGTGCCAGTAAGGACAGAACTGGAACAGGATCTACTAATGAAAAACTGTTTTTT.

This clone is a singleton in its sample. The chain employs TRBV19 and TRBJ2-3; D uncertain. V gave up 2 bases and J gave up 2 bases, with 14 bases separating them. This CDR3 is built from 16 residues. CDR1 LNHDA and CDR2 SQIVND come from the germline V gene (reference sequence). CDR3 DNA: TGTGCCAGTAGTATACGCCACGAGGAAATCACAGATACGCAGTATTTT. Its translation: CASSIRHEEITDTQYF.

This sequence joins TRBV2 and TRBJ2-1, with 7 nucleotides matching TRBD2. Per germline, CDR1 SNHLY and CDR2 FYNNEI. The CDR3 runs 13 residues. The V gene end was trimmed by 6 bases and the J gene end by 5 bases; junction bases not matched to a gene: 4. The CDR3 DNA sequence: TGTGCCAGCAGATACGGGACTAACAATGAGCAGTTCTTC. This sequence encodes CASRYGTNNEQFF.

The chain recombines TRBV5-1 with TRBJ2-1; 10 bases map to TRBD2. Trimming cost V 5 bases and J 9 bases; bases outside gene matches: 8. Germline loops: CDR1 SGHRS, CDR2 YFSETQ. The CDR3 has 14 amino acids. This chain's CDR3 is CASRIAGGQGEQFF. The CDR3 DNA sequence: TGCGCCAGCAGAATAGCGGGAGGACAGGGTGAGCAGTTCTTC.

V is TRBV19 and J is TRBJ2-5; possible D gene TRBD2, 6 bases. The germline V gene encodes CDR1 LNHDA and CDR2 SQIVND (reference sequence). The ends were cut back, 5 bases at V and 3 bases at J, with 13 bases in the middle. CDR3 length: 14 amino acids. Written as DNA, the CDR3 is TGTGCCAGTAGTCCCATGGGCGGGGAAGAGACCCAGTACTTC. This codes for CASSPMGGEETQYF.

The J gene is TRBJ2-7, the V gene TRBV7-2, with 8 bases identical to TRBD1. Germline assignment: CDR1 SGHTA and CDR2 FQGNSA. The CDR3 has 15 amino acids. V trimming: 4 bases; J trimming: 1 base; junction bases outside the gene matches: 6. CDR3 sequence reads: CASSWGTGQSYEQYF. CDR3 DNA sequence: TGTGCCAGCAGCTGGGGGACAGGACAATCCTACGAGCAGTACTTC. Together with reference TRBV7-2 and TRBJ2-7, the CDR3 gives the full variable domain: GAGVSQSPSNKVTEKGKDVELRCDPISGHTALYWYRQSLGQGLEFLIYFQGNSAPDKSGLPSDRFSAERTGGSVSTLTIQRTQQEDSAVYLCASSWGTGQSYEQYFGPGTRLTVT.

The chain combines TRBV28 with TRBJ2-7; D remains ambiguous. Deletions cut 5 bases from V and 6 bases from J, with 14 bases between. Germline assignment: CDR1 MDHEN and CDR2 SYDVKM. The CDR3 is 13 amino acids. CDR3 bases: TGTGCCAGCAGTCACCAACGCCGGTTCGAGCAGTACTTC. As protein: CASSHQRRFEQYF. The full variable domain, completed using reference TRBV28 and TRBJ2-7, is DVKVTQSSRYLVKRTGEKVFLECVQDMDHENMFWYRQDPGLGLRLIYFSYDVKMKEKGDIPEGYSVSREKKERFSLILESASTNQTSMYLCASSHQRRFEQYFGPGTRLTVT.

V gene TRBV29-1 combines with J gene TRBJ2-1; 14 bases agree with TRBD2. The CDR3 contains 17 residues. V shed 7 bases and J 9 bases; nucleotides not matched to a gene: 17. Germline-derived CDR1 and CDR2 are SQVTM and ANQGSEA. The CDR3 sequence is CSGRRTSGRIGEAEQFF. The CDR3 region has the DNA TGCAGCGGCCGGAGGACTAGCGGGAGGATCGGAGAGGCTGAGCAGTTCTTC.

V gene TRBV7-3 combines with J gene TRBJ1-2; unclear D gene. Germline V lookup: CDR1 SGHTA, CDR2 FQGTGA. Trimming took 1 base from V and 8 from J, leaving 11 bases between them. The CDR3 has 13 amino acids. The CDR3 loop reads CASSLNSGEGYTF. The CDR3 nucleotides are TGTGCCAGCAGCTTAAACTCCGGGGAAGGCTACACCTTC.

The J gene is TRBJ2-3, the V gene TRBV7-6, with D perhaps matching TRBD2 (5 bases). V gave up 5 bases and J gave up 6 bases, with 15 bases separating them. Germline CDR1 SGHVS, CDR2 FNYEAQ. This CDR3 contains 14 residues. CDR3 region: CASSPRPTGDTQYF. As DNA, the CDR3 is TGTGCCAGCAGCCCTAGACCCACGGGGGATACGCAGTATTTT.

The chain links TRBV10-2 to TRBJ2-1, with TRBD2 matching 7 bases. Germline CDR1 reads WSHSY; CDR2 reads SAAADI. The V and J ends lost 7 bases and 8 bases, in that order; junction bases with no gene match: 8. The CDR3 runs to 13 residues. Here the CDR3 DNA reads TGCGCCAGCACCGCCCCGGCGGGAGATGAGCAGTTCTTC. It specifies CASTAPAGDEQFF.

This sequence joins TRBV19 and TRBJ1-1; D uncertain. V gave up 6 bases and J gave up 4 bases, with 12 bases separating them. Germline CDR1 and CDR2: LNHDA and SQIVND (reference sequence). The CDR3 extends over 13 amino acids. The CDR3 DNA is TGTGCCAGTAGGCAGGCGCGAGGCACTGAAGCTTTCTTT. This sequence encodes CASRQARGTEAFF.

The V call is TRBV7-2, the J call TRBJ1-2; 9 nucleotides line up with TRBD1. The V segment lost 10 bases and the J segment 13 bases; nucleotides outside the gene matches: 1. Germline-derived CDR1 and CDR2 are SGHTA and FQGNSA. The CDR3 loop spans 8 amino acids. CDR3: CATTGGTF. The CDR3 DNA sequence: TGTGCCACGACAGGGGGCACCTTC. Supplemented by reference TRBV7-2 and TRBJ1-2, the full variable domain reads GAGVSQSPSNKVTEKGKDVELRCDPISGHTALYWYRQSLGQGLEFLIYFQGNSAPDKSGLPSDRFSAERTGGSVSTLTIQRTQQEDSAVYLCATTGGTFGSGTRLTVV.

The chain combines TRBV6-6 with TRBJ2-1; 7 nucleotides match TRBD1. Germline trimming cut 5 bases from V and 9 bases from J; bases unmatched to any gene: 13. The length of the CDR3 is 15 residues. CDR1 is MNHNY, CDR2 SVGAGI, per germline (reference sequence). CDR3 region: CASSPRTGRTAEQFF. CDR3 DNA sequence: TGTGCCAGCAGTCCTCGGACAGGAAGGACCGCTGAGCAGTTCTTC.

The chain carries TRBV11-3 and TRBJ2-7, with 8 bases matching TRBD1. V lost 3 bases and J lost 2; bases outside the gene matches: 0. CDR3 length: 13 residues. Germline V gene sequence: CDR1 SGHNT, CDR2 YENEEA. The CDR3: CASSLDRAYEQYF. The CDR3 DNA follows: TGTGCCAGCAGCTTGGACAGGGCCTACGAGCAGTACTTC.

The V and J genes are TRBV7-2 and TRBJ2-7; D possibly corresponds to TRBD2 (5 bases). CDR1 is SGHTA, CDR2 FQGNSA, per germline. The CDR3 is 14 residues long. The V and J ends lost 10 bases and 2 bases respectively, with 18 bases between them. The CDR3 reads CATEQDARAYEQYF. The CDR3 DNA sequence: TGTGCCACCGAGCAGGATGCGCGGGCCTACGAGCAGTACTTC.

The V and J genes are TRBV28 and TRBJ1-4, with 7 bases aligning to TRBD1. V dropped 8 bases and J dropped 7; count of bases not matched to a gene: 4. Germline V gene lookup returns CDR1 MDHEN and CDR2 SYDVKM. CDR3 length equals 12 residues. CDR3 residues: CASGTGAEKLFF. In DNA form, the CDR3 reads TGTGCCAGCGGAACAGGGGCTGAAAAACTGTTTTTT.

The chain is built from TRBV5-1 and TRBJ2-1; D is unresolved. Trimming took off 5 bases at V and 5 bases at J, with 17 bases between the two ends. CDR1 SGHRS and CDR2 YFSETQ come from the germline V gene. This CDR3 contains 15 residues. The CDR3 protein is CASSKAGFTHNEQFF. In DNA form, the CDR3 reads TGCGCCAGCAGTAAAGCTGGCTTTACTCACAATGAGCAGTTCTTC.

With regard to this clone: Additional DNA sequences in this sample encode the identical CDR3. V is TRBV28 and J is TRBJ1-4, with 7 nucleotides matching TRBD1. V lost 4 bases and J lost 3; bases outside the gene matches: 5. The V gene's germline CDR1 is MDHEN and CDR2 SYDVKM. The CDR3 length is 15 residues. The CDR3, as DNA: TGTGCCAGCAGTTCAACAGGGGCCTCTAATGAAAAACTGTTTTTT. It encodes CASSSTGASNEKLFF.

This chain links TRBV2 with TRBJ1-2, with unresolved D. The CDR3 contains 15 residues. Trimming stripped 2 bases from V and 8 bases from J, with 18 bases between. Germline V CDR1 and CDR2: SNHLY, FYNNEI. The CDR3 nucleotides read TGTGCCAGCAGTGAATTTGGCGACCCAAACCGGGGCTACACCTTC. Translated, it gives CASSEFGDPNRGYTF.

This clone was counted a single time. The V and J genes are TRBV4-2 and TRBJ2-5, with 9 positions matching TRBD2. V lost 1 base, J lost 4 bases, and 13 bases stayed unmatched. The germline gives CDR1 LGHNA, CDR2 YNFKEQ. CDR3 size: 18 residues. The CDR3 DNA reads TGTGCCAGCAGCCAAGTCGCCGGGGGGCGGGAGGGCCGAGAGACCCAGTACTTC. It translates to CASSQVAGGREGRETQYF.

CDR3 nucleotide sequence: TGTGCCTGGAGTGGGGCCCCCTACATCACGAACACCGGGGAGCTGTTTTTT. Its translation: CAWSGAPYITNTGELFF. The chain carries TRBV30 and TRBJ2-2; D gene ambiguous. This CDR3 is built from 17 residues. Germline lookup yields CDR1 GTSNPN and CDR2 SVGIG (reference sequence). V was cut by 1 base and J by 0 bases, with 15 bases left in between.

This rearrangement joins TRBV18 to TRBJ1-1; D not certain. CDR1 KGHSH and CDR2 LQKENI come from the germline V gene. The CDR3 covers 15 residues. The ends were cut back, 5 bases at V and 0 bases at J, with 13 bases in the middle. CDR3: CASSAGGHMNTEAFF. Written as DNA, the CDR3 is TGTGCCAGCTCAGCGGGTGGTCACATGAACACTGAAGCTTTCTTT.

Worth noting for this clone: This same CDR3 is encoded by further DNA sequences in the sample. V and J are TRBV5-1 and TRBJ2-5; 11 nucleotides agree with TRBD2. Trimming removed 0 bases from V and 2 bases from J; junction bases left unmatched: 3. This CDR3 is 16 amino acids long. CDR1 is SGHRS and CDR2 is YFSETQ in the germline V gene. The CDR3 is CASSLGLAGIQETQYF. The CDR3 region has the DNA TGCGCCAGCAGCTTGGGACTAGCGGGAATACAAGAGACCCAGTACTTC.

The rearrangement uses TRBV5-6 and TRBJ1-3; D is unresolved. Trimming took 0 bases from V and 0 from J, leaving 7 bases between them. The CDR3 loop spans 15 amino acids. The germline gives CDR1 SGHDT, CDR2 YYEEEE. The CDR3 bases are TGTGCCAGCAGCTTGGGGCTGGTCTCTGGAAACACCATATATTTT. Its protein product is CASSLGLVSGNTIYF.

The V call is TRBV19, the J call TRBJ1-1; no clear D. The CDR3 totals 15 residues. V was cut by 3 bases and J by 7 bases, with 18 bases left in between. The V gene's germline CDR1 is LNHDA and CDR2 SQIVND (reference sequence). The CDR3 spells CASSMEAVWAVEAFF. The CDR3 coding sequence is TGTGCCAGTAGTATGGAGGCCGTATGGGCGGTTGAAGCTTTCTTT. The variable domain in full, with the rest retrieved from reference TRBV19 and TRBJ1-1, is DGGITQSPKYLFRKEGQNVTLSCEQNLNHDAMYWYRQDPGQGLRLIYYSQIVNDFQKGDIAEGYSVSREKKESFPLTVTSAQKNPTAFYLCASSMEAVWAVEAFFGQGTRLTVV.

The rearrangement links TRBV28 to TRBJ2-3; 9 positions match TRBD2. The CDR3 is made up of 15 amino acids. Losses at the gene ends were 6 bases for V and 3 bases for J; bases not matched to a gene: 7. Germline CDR1 and CDR2: MDHEN and SYDVKM. CDR3 sequence: CASSSSSGITDTQYF. CDR3 DNA: TGTGCCAGCAGCTCCTCTAGCGGGATAACAGATACGCAGTATTTT.

The table lists this clone with a count of one. Other DNA sequences within the sample encode an identical CDR3. This rearrangement joins TRBV5-1 to TRBJ2-5; TRBD1 matches 7 bases. With 4 bases clipped from V and 5 bases from J, the junction kept 8 bases outside the gene matches. The germline V gene encodes CDR1 SGHRS and CDR2 YFSETQ. This CDR3 contains 14 residues. DNA for the CDR3: TGCGCCAGCAGCGGAACAGGGGTGGGCGAGACCCAGTACTTC. Its translation is CASSGTGVGETQYF.

To note about this clone: The same CDR3 can be traced to other DNA sequences in this sample. The chain employs TRBV9 and TRBJ1-1; D is unclear. Germline assignment: CDR1 SGDLS and CDR2 YYNGEE. Trimming removed 2 bases from V and 1 base from J, with 9 bases in between. This CDR3 region has 14 residues. Written as DNA, the CDR3 is TGTGCCAGCAGCGTCACAAGTGAGAACACTGAAGCTTTCTTT. This sequence encodes CASSVTSENTEAFF.